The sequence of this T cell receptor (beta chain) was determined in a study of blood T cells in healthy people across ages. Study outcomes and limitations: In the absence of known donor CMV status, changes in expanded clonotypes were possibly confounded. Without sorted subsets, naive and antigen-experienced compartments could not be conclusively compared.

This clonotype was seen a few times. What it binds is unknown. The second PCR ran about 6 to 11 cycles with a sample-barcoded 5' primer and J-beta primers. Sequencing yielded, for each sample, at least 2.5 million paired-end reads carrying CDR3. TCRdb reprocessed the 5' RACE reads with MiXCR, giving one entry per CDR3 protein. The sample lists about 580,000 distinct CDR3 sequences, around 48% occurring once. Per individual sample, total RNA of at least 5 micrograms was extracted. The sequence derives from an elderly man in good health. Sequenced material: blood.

The CDR3 nucleotides are TGTGCCAGCAGCTTAGCGCCGGATAGCTATGGCTACACCTTC. It yields the protein CASSLAPDSYGYTF. This chain joins TRBV7-2 and TRBJ1-2; unclear D gene. The CDR3 sequence is 14 residues long. With 0 bases removed from V and 4 bases from J, the gap between germline ends came to 9 bases. Germline V gene lookup returns CDR1 SGHTA and CDR2 FQGNSA.